This entry features one T cell receptor (beta chain) sequence. These data come from a study of blood T cell repertoires in COVID-19. The wider study: Samples representing acute and convalescent COVID-19 were sourced from the United States, Italy and Spain. Nucleic acid was either cDNA or gDNA, and it came from T cells, B-cell-depleted T cells, or PBMCs.

Authors' processing steps: Estimation of nucleated cell counts was performed using reference gene primer amplification. Here immunoSEQ multiplex PCR was the method, and the copy in TCRdb shows in-frame clones only, minus some. V and J calls and clone size are those listed in that table; D and trimming were worked out from the DNA. The table records more than 200,000 clones, about 85% of them present only once. Germline CDR1 is SGHRS and CDR2 is YFSETQ. The CDR3 has 16 amino acids. Trimming took 2 bases from V and 3 from J, leaving 16 bases between them. The genes are TRBV5-1 and TRBJ2-3; TRBD2 is a possible D gene (6 bases). Material: peripheral blood. The sequence derives from a woman aged 80 or older with acute or convalescent COVID-19. This chain's CDR3 is CASSFRDWVLTDTQYF. As DNA, the CDR3 is TGCGCCAGCAGCTTCCGGGACTGGGTGCTTACAGATACGCAGTATTTT. Full variable domain (remainder filled in from reference TRBV5-1 and TRBJ2-3): KAGVTQTPRYLIKTRGQQVTLSCSPISGHRSVSWYQQTPGQGLQFLFEYFSETQRNKGNFPGRFSGRQFSNSRSEMNVSTLELGDSALYLCASSFRDWVLTDTQYFGPGTRLTVL.